The present T cell receptor beta chain was sequenced within a study of ipilimumab plus nivolumab after autologous stem cell transplantation. Study information: Patients received a median of about five ipilimumab and roughly eight nivolumab doses. The DLBCL group included primary refractory and relapsed cases. Regarding the study as a whole: The authors say TCR, Treg and microbiome findings warrant further study.

Method: immunoSEQ multiplex PCR; TCRdb's copy keeps in-frame clones and lacks some. Of about 10,000 clones in the sample, about four fifths are singletons; the top ten hold around 8.4%. Worth noting for this clone: Its antigen remains unidentified.

Ipilimumab, 1 mg/kg, started 14 to 28 days after autologous transplant. The source was PBMCs, collected in a trial of ipilimumab plus nivolumab as post-transplant consolidation. The sequence was collected from a male donor with diffuse large B-cell lymphoma.

This chain's CDR3 is CASSPAGLSGNTIYF. The CDR3 nucleotides read TGTGCCAGCAGCCCAGCAGGCCTTTCTGGAAACACCATATATTTT. The chain employs TRBV5-4 and TRBJ1-3; D remains ambiguous. The CDR3 is 15 amino acids. The V and J ends lost 4 bases and 1 base respectively, with 12 bases between them. CDR1 and CDR2 (germline): SGHNT, YYREEE (reference sequence).